The entry below gives a single T cell receptor (beta chain) sequence along with its context. What it binds is unknown. The data were obtained in a study of T cells in localized non-small cell lung cancer. Study-level results: In adjacent lung appeared a median 57 of the top 100 tumor clones. Longer overall survival was associated with a higher density of T cells in the blood. Owing to sequencing of a solitary tumor region, heterogeneity cannot be discounted.

TCRdb's table, derived via immunoSEQ multiplex PCR, lists solely in-frame clones and lacks some. In the table there are 75,000 to 95,000 clones, about 87% of which are singletons. The V end lost 2 bases, the J end lost 5 bases, and 7 bases lay between the germline ends. Germline assignment: CDR1 MNHEY and CDR2 SMNVEV (reference sequence). This CDR3 is 13 amino acids long. Sequencing was performed on peripheral blood, taken before any cancer treatment. This TCR was recovered from a man aged 40 to 70 with stage I squamous cell lung carcinoma. J is TRBJ1-5 and V is TRBV27; D call uncertain. The CDR3 spells CASSLDRYQPQHF. The CDR3 nucleotides read TGTGCCAGCAGTTTAGATCGGTATCAGCCCCAGCATTTT.